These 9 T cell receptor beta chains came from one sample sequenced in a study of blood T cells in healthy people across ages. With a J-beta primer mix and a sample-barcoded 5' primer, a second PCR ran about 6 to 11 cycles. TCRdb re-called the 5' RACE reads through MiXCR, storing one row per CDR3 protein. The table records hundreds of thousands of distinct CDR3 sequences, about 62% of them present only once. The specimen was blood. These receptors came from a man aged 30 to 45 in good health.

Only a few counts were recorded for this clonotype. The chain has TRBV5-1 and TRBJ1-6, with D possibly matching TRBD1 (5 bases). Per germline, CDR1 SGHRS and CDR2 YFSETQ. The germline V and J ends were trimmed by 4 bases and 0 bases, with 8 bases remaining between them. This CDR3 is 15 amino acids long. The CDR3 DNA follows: TGCGCCAGCAGCCAAGACAGCTCCTATAATTCACCCCTCCACTTT. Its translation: CASSQDSSYNSPLHF. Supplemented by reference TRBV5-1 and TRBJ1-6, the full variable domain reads KAGVTQTPRYLIKTRGQQVTLSCSPISGHRSVSWYQQTPGQGLQFLFEYFSETQRNKGNFPGRFSGRQFSNSRSEMNVSTLELGDSALYLCASSQDSSYNSPLHFGNGTRLTVT.

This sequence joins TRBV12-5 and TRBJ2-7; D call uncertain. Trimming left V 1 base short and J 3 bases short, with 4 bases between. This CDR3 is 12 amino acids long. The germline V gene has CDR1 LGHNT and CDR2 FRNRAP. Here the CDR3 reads CASGLGSYEQYF. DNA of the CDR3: TGTGCTAGTGGTTTGGGCAGCTACGAGCAGTACTTC.

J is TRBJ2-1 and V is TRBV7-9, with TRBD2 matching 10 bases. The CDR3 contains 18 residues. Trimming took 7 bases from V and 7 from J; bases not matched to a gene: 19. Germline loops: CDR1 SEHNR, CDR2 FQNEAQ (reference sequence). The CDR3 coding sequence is TGTGCCAGCACCCCTCAGCTAGCGGGAGCGGGGTCTCTAAATGAGCAGTTCTTC. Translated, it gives CASTPQLAGAGSLNEQFF.

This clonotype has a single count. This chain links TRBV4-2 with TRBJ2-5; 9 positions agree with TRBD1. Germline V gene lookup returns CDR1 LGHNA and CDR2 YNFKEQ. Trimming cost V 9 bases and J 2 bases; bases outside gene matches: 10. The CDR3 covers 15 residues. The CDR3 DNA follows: TGTGCCAGTCAGAGGACAGGGGATGGGCAAGAGACCCAGTACTTC. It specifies CASQRTGDGQETQYF.

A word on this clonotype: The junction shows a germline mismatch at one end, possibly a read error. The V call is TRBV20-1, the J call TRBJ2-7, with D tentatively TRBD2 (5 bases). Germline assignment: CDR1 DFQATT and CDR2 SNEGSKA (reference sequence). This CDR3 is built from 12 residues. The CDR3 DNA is TGCAGTGCGCCGGTCCGGGGTGGAGAGCCGTACTTC. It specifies CSAPVRGGEPYF.

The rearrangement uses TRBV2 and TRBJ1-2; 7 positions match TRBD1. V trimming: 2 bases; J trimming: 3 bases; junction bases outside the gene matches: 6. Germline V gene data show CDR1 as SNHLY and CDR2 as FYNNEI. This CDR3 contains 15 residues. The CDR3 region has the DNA TGTGCCAGCAGTGAATACGGGACAGTGGACTATGGCTACACCTTC. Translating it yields CASSEYGTVDYGYTF. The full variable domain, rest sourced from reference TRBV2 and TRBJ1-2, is EPEVTQTPSHQVTQMGQEVILRCVPISNHLYFYWYRQILGQKVEFLVSFYNNEISEKSEIFDDQFSVERPDGSNFTLKIRSTKLEDSAMYFCASSEYGTVDYGYTFGSGTRLTVV.

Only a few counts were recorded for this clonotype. CDR3 nucleotides: TGTGCCAGCAGCCCATCCTCGAGCTCCTACAATGAGCAGTTCTTC. Its translation: CASSPSSSSYNEQFF. The V gene is TRBV11-1, the J gene TRBJ2-1; D ambiguous. CDR3 length: 15 residues. V lost 5 bases and J 0 bases, leaving 11 bases between the germline ends. The germline V gene encodes CDR1 SGHAT and CDR2 FQDESV (reference sequence).

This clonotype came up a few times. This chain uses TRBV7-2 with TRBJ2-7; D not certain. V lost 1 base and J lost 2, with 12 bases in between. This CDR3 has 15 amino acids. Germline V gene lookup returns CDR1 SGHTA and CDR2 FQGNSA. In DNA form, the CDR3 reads TGTGCCAGCAGCTTAGTCTCGGGCAACCCCTACGAGCAGTACTTC. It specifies CASSLVSGNPYEQYF.

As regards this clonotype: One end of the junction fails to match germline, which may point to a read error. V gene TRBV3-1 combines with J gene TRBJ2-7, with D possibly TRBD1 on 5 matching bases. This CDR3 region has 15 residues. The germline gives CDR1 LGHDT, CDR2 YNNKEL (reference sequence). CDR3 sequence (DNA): TGTGCCAGCAGCCAAGAACCCAGGGCAAGTACTGAGCGGTACTTC. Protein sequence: CASSQEPRASTERYF.